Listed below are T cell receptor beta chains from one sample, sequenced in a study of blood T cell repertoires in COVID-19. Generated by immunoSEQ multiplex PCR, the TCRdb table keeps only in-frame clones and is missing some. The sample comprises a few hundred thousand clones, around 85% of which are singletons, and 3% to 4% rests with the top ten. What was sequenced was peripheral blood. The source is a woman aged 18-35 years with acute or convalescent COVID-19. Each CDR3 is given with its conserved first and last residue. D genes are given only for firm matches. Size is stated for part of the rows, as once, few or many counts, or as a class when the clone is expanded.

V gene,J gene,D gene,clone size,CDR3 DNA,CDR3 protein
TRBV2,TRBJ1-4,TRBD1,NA,TGTGCCAGCAGGCAAGGGGGCCAGAATGAAAAACTGTTTTTT,CASRQGGQNEKLFF
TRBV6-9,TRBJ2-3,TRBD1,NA,TGTGCCAGCAGACCTACAATGGACAGGGTATGGGATACGCAGTATTTT,CASRPTMDRVWDTQYF
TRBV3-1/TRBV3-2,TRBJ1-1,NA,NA,TGTGCCAGCAGCCCTACATCGGGTGGGACTGAAGCTTTCTTT,CASSPTSGGTEAFF
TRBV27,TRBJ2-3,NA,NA,TGTGCCAGCAGTTTTGAGGGAGATGGCACAGATACGCAGTATTTT,CASSFEGDGTDTQYF
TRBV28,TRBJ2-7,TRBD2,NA,TGTGCCAGCAGTTCACGCGGACGCGCCATCGGGGGGTTC,CASSSRGRAIGGF
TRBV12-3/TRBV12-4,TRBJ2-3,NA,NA,TGTGCCAGCAGTTTAATAGAAGATACGCAGTATTTT,CASSLIEDTQYF
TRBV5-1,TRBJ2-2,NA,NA,TGCGCCAGCAGCTCTACAGGGTACGACGGGGAGCTGTTTTTT,CASSSTGYDGELFF
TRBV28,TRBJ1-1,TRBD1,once,TGTGCCAGCAGAGACAGGGCCGGAATCACTGAAGCTTTCTTT,CASRDRAGITEAFF
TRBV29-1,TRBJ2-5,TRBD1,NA,TGCAGCGTTGAGGGAACAGGGGGAATTCAAGAGACCCAGTACTTC,CSVEGTGGIQETQYF
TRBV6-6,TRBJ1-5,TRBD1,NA,TGTGCCAGCAGGCTGGACAGGGGCCCGAGGGAGCCCCAGCATTTT,CASRLDRGPREPQHF
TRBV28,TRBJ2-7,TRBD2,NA,TGTGCCAGCAGTTCCTCTAGCGGTCCTACCTACGAGCAGTACTTC,CASSSSSGPTYEQYF
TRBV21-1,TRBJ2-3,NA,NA,NA,CASTPFGQGTDTQYF
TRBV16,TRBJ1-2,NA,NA,TGTGCCAGCAGCCCGGCCCGGGCGGGGTTTAACTATGGCTACACCTTC,CASSPARAGFNYGYTF
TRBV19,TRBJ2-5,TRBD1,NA,TGTGCCAGTAGTACCTCAGGGGGCGCGGGGCAAGAGACCCAGTACTTC,CASSTSGGAGQETQYF
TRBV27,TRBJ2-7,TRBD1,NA,TGTGCCAGCAGTTGGGGACAGGGCTCCTACGAGCAGTACTTC,CASSWGQGSYEQYF
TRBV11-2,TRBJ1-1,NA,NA,TGTGCCAGCAGCCCCCTGTGGGGCAGACCAACGGAGTCGCCTGAAGCTTTCTTT,CASSPLWGRPTESPEAFF